The present T cell receptor beta chain was sequenced within a study of blood T cells in healthy people across ages. Extracted total RNA amounted to at least 5.5 micrograms for each sample. The second PCR ran roughly 6 to 11 cycles with a sample-barcoded 5' primer and J-beta primers. TCRdb processed the 5' RACE reads anew with MiXCR; each CDR3 protein has one entry. Among 450,000 to 700,000 distinct CDR3 sequences, approximately 25% were seen once, and the ten largest hold less than 20%. Concerning this clonotype: The antigen remains undetermined.

Study outcomes and limitations: When set beside aged donors, long-lived donors presented more naive CD4+ cells and higher diversity.

Sequencing was carried out using blood. This sequence originates from a woman between 70 and 85 years old in good health.

The CDR3 DNA is TGCAGCGTTCGGGGACACAATGAGCAGTTCTTC. It translates to CSVRGHNEQFF. The chain has TRBV29-1 and TRBJ2-1, with D perhaps TRBD1 or TRBD2 (5 bases each). The CDR3 covers 11 residues. CDR1 is SQVTM, CDR2 ANQGSEA, per germline. V was cut by 5 bases and J by 5 bases, with 7 bases left in between.